This TCR beta chain was retrieved from a study of blood T cell repertoires in COVID-19. At the level of the study: Sources were T cells, B-cell-depleted T cells, or PBMCs; the material itself was cDNA or gDNA.

Participant age was about 18 to 89 years, and participants resided in 20 to 30 US areas. Assignments of participants to cohorts depended upon their own reported clinical history. Recovery among Cohort 3 donors was established by two negative PCRs, clearance, or symptom resolution. CDR1 and CDR2 (germline): MNHEY, SVGAGI. With 4 bases removed from V and 0 bases from J, the gap between germline ends came to 7 bases. The CDR3 has 14 residues. The repertoire was sequenced with immunoSEQ multiplex PCR; TCRdb's copy has only in-frame clones and lacks some. This sample has some 510,000 clones; around 87% occur once, and the top ten carry about 1.7%.

Sequencing used PBMCs or T cells enriched from blood (not recorded which). The genes are TRBV6-5 and TRBJ2-1, with D possibly TRBD2 on 5 matching bases. The clonotype originates from a woman aged 40 to 50 who had recovered from COVID-19. CDR3 nucleotide sequence: TGTGCCAGCAGTTGGACTCGCTCCTACAATGAGCAGTTCTTC. Translating gives CASSWTRSYNEQFF.